The 19 T cell receptor beta chains listed next were all sequenced from one sample in a study of CD8 T cells in ankylosing spondylitis. MiXCR was run by TCRdb on the 5' RACE reads, yielding one entry per CDR3 protein. The sample yields about 480,000 distinct CDR3 sequences, 17% seen once. General study findings and limits: Ankylosing spondylitis blood appeared to carry a characteristic TCR beta motif of roughly eight highly homologous variants.

No antigen has been assigned to these receptors. Sequenced material: blood, either unsorted or a sorted T cell fraction (not recorded which). These receptors were obtained from a male donor with ankylosing spondylitis.

The chain carries TRBV16 and TRBJ2-7; the match to TRBD2 covers 10 bases. The CDR3 loop spans 14 amino acids. Germline-derived CDR1 and CDR2 are KGHSY and FQNENV. Trimming took 2 bases from V and 6 from J; bases not matched to a gene: 4. The CDR3 nucleotides read TGTGCCAGCAGCCAAAGCGGGGGGGCAAGCGAGCAGTACTTC. It encodes CASSQSGGASEQYF.

Only a few counts were recorded for this clonotype. The J gene is TRBJ1-4, the V gene TRBV12-3 or TRBV12-4; D not certain. The CDR3 runs to 12 residues. The V and J ends lost 3 bases and 10 bases respectively, with 9 bases between them. The CDR3 sequence is CASSFWGGKLFF. In DNA form, the CDR3 reads TGTGCCAGCAGTTTTTGGGGTGGAAAACTGTTTTTT.

This chain links TRBV12-3 or TRBV12-4 with TRBJ2-1, with D possibly being TRBD2 (6 bases). The CDR3 totals 14 residues. Trimming took off 6 bases at V and 9 bases at J, with 18 bases between the two ends. The CDR3 loop is CASRVGLTMGEQFF. The CDR3 coding sequence is TGTGCCAGCAGGGTGGGACTTACAATGGGTGAGCAGTTCTTC.

The V gene is TRBV20-1, the J gene TRBJ2-5; D is unresolved. Germline CDR1 is DFQATT and CDR2 is SNEGSKA (reference sequence). CDR3 size: 11 residues. Here the CDR3 reads CIPYHQETQYF. CDR3 coding DNA: TGCATCCCGTACCACCAAGAGACCCAGTACTTC.

This rearrangement joins TRBV2 to TRBJ2-7, with unresolved D. V lost 3 bases and J lost 0, with 6 bases in between. Germline V lookup: CDR1 SNHLY, CDR2 FYNNEI. This CDR3 region has 13 residues. The DNA for the CDR3 is TGTGCCAGCAGTGACCCAGCCTCCTACGAGCAGTACTTC. Protein: CASSDPASYEQYF.

The chain recombines TRBV6-4 with TRBJ1-1, with D hard to call. The CDR3 runs 14 residues. Trimming stripped 1 base from V and 5 bases from J, with 11 bases between. Germline assignment: CDR1 MRHNA and CDR2 SNTAGT. CDR3 DNA: TGTGCCAGCAGTGACTATGGGAGGTCGACTGAAGCTTTCTTT. This sequence encodes CASSDYGRSTEAFF.

Many counts were recorded for this clonotype. The chain carries TRBV12-3 or TRBV12-4 and TRBJ2-1, with 9 bases that match TRBD1. Trimming took 1 base from V and 3 from J; bases not matched to a gene: 1. The CDR3 totals 15 residues. CDR3 sequence reads: CASSLGTGDYNEQFF. As DNA, the CDR3 is TGTGCCAGCAGTTTAGGGACAGGGGACTACAATGAGCAGTTCTTC.

The chain uses TRBV29-1 and TRBJ1-1, with TRBD1 as a possible D gene (5 bases). The CDR3 loop spans 14 amino acids. The V end was cut by 6 bases, the J end by 6 bases, with 20 bases between. Per the germline V gene, CDR1 is SQVTM and CDR2 is ANQGSEA. The CDR3 reads CSVPRTGPGAEAFF. CDR3 sequence (DNA): TGCAGCGTCCCGAGGACCGGGCCGGGGGCTGAAGCTTTCTTT.

The J gene is TRBJ2-3, the V gene TRBV7-9, with D perhaps TRBD2 (6 bases). Per the germline V gene, CDR1 is SEHNR and CDR2 is FQNEAQ (reference sequence). The CDR3 totals 15 residues. Deletions cut 7 bases from V and 4 bases from J, with 18 bases between. CDR3 sequence (DNA): TGTGCCAGCACCGCAGGGTGGGGGGACGCAGATACGCAGTATTTT. Amino acid sequence: CASTAGWGDADTQYF.

This clonotype was found once. The V and J genes are TRBV20-1 and TRBJ2-1; TRBD2 matches at 9 bases. J was trimmed by 7 bases and V by 8 bases; bases with no gene match: 12. Germline CDR1 DFQATT, CDR2 SNEGSKA (reference sequence). This CDR3 is 14 amino acids long. This CDR3 is CSTSRAGGPNEQFF. CDR3 in DNA: TGCAGTACGTCTAGGGCGGGAGGGCCAAATGAGCAGTTCTTC.

This clonotype has a count of ten or more. V gene TRBV29-1 combines with J gene TRBJ2-1, with a possible D match to TRBD2 (6 bases). The CDR3 is 14 amino acids. The V gene lost 1 base and the J gene lost 0 bases, with 7 bases spanning the gap. In germline, CDR1 is SQVTM, CDR2 ANQGSEA. This CDR3 is CSVEGRGSYNEQFF. Written as DNA, the CDR3 is TGCAGCGTTGAAGGGAGGGGCTCCTACAATGAGCAGTTCTTC.

This clonotype was observed a few times. The chain carries TRBV29-1 and TRBJ2-1; tentative D call: TRBD1 (6 bases). This CDR3 comprises 12 residues. CDR1 SQVTM and CDR2 ANQGSEA come from the germline V gene. The V end lost 7 bases, the J end lost 2 bases, and 9 bases lay between the germline ends. As DNA, the CDR3 is TGCAGCGCAGGGGTCCCCTACAATGAGCAGTTCTTC. Its translation: CSAGVPYNEQFF.

The chain recombines TRBV27 with TRBJ2-6; the match to TRBD1 covers 9 bases. The CDR3 has 18 residues. V shed 4 bases and J 0 bases; nucleotides not matched to a gene: 7. CDR1 is MNHEY and CDR2 is SMNVEV in the germline V gene (reference sequence). For the CDR3, the DNA is TGTGCCAGCAGTTCGAACAGGGGGCCCTACTCTGGGGCCAACGTCCTGACTTTC. Translated: CASSSNRGPYSGANVLTF.

The gene calls are TRBV12-3 or TRBV12-4 and TRBJ1-2, with D perhaps matching TRBD1 (5 bases). The CDR3 runs 12 residues. V was clipped by 5 bases and J by 4 bases, with 8 bases between them. The chain's CDR3 is CASSRGAYGYTF. In DNA form, the CDR3 reads TGTGCCAGCAGTAGGGGAGCCTATGGCTACACCTTC.

This clonotype has more than one count but fewer than ten. The CDR3 here is CASSPLGPLTGELFF. Here the CDR3 DNA reads TGTGCCAGCAGCCCCCTTGGCCCACTCACCGGGGAGCTGTTTTTT. This chain uses TRBV7-9 with TRBJ2-2; D call uncertain. There are 15 residues in the CDR3. CDR1 is SEHNR and CDR2 is FQNEAQ in the germline V gene (reference sequence). V was clipped by 5 bases and J by 4 bases, with 14 bases between them.

This clonotype occurred many times. At one end, the junction sequence differs from germline, possibly due to a read error. CDR3 sequence: CASSPDSTDTQYF. The DNA of the CDR3 is TGCGCCAGCAGCCCGGACAGCACAGATACGCAGTATTTT. The J gene is TRBJ2-3, the V gene TRBV2; no clear D gene. This CDR3 has 13 amino acids. Germline V gives CDR1 SNHLY, CDR2 FYNNEI.

This clonotype has only a few counts. The V and J genes are TRBV5-1 and TRBJ2-2; D gene uncertain. Germline V gene lookup returns CDR1 SGHRS and CDR2 YFSETQ. There are 15 residues in the CDR3. V lost 0 bases and J lost 2, with 8 bases in between. As DNA, the CDR3 is TGCGCCAGCAGCTTGGGAGGAGTTAACACCGGGGAGCTGTTTTTT. This sequence encodes CASSLGGVNTGELFF.

The chain is built from TRBV5-1 and TRBJ1-4; perhaps TRBD1 as D (6 bases). The germline V and J ends were trimmed by 4 bases and 2 bases, with 15 bases remaining between them. From germline, CDR1 is SGHRS and CDR2 YFSETQ. The CDR3 contains 16 residues. The CDR3 region is CASSPAGETTNEKLFF. DNA for the CDR3: TGCGCCAGCAGCCCAGCAGGGGAGACGACTAATGAAAAACTGTTTTTT.

There are a few counts of this clonotype. The V and J genes are TRBV3-1 and TRBJ2-5; TRBD2 matches at 8 bases. Losses at the gene ends were 4 bases for V and 0 bases for J; bases not matched to a gene: 10. From germline, CDR1 is LGHDT and CDR2 YNNKEL (reference sequence). The CDR3 has 17 residues. The CDR3 region has the DNA TGTGCCAGCAGCCCCTATGTCGGGGGGGTTAACCAAGAGACCCAGTACTTC. Translating gives CASSPYVGGVNQETQYF.